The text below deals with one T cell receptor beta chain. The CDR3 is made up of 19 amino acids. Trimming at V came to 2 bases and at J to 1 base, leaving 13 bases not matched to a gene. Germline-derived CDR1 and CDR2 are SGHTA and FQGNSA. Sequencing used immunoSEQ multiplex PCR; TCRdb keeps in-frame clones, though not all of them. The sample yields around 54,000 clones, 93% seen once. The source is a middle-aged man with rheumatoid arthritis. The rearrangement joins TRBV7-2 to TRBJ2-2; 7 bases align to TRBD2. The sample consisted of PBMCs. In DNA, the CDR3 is TGTGCCAGCAGCTTAAGGGTTTTGAGGAAGCGGGGGAACACCGGGGAGCTGTTTTTT. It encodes CASSLRVLRKRGNTGELFF.